This passage covers 6 T cell receptor beta chains from one sample sequenced in a study of identical twins (dated by TCRdb to about 2016). The library was built by means of 5' RACE. The reads were generated on an Illumina HiSeq 2000. TCRdb's own reprocessing of the public reads used fastp at Q25 and MiXCR and kept productive beta chains. Every distinct CDR3 protein forms one entry, paired with its most common genes and DNA. Counted in this sample were fewer than 500,000 distinct CDR3 sequences; roughly an eighth of them appeared once. The ten biggest clones cover about 1% of the sample. The same sample was also used in a study of yellow fever vaccine responses in identical twins.

Sample: CD4+ T cells sorted from blood. These receptors were collected from a woman between 18 and 29 years old in good health.

This clonotype was observed a handful of times. The chain employs TRBV29-1 and TRBJ2-7; D may be TRBD1 (6 bases). The CDR3 has 13 residues. Germline V gene lookup returns CDR1 SQVTM and CDR2 ANQGSEA. The V gene lost 4 bases and the J gene lost 2 bases, with 12 bases spanning the gap. The DNA of the CDR3 is TGCAGCGTTGGGGACACGAGAACCTACGAGCAGTACTTC. Translating it yields CSVGDTRTYEQYF.

The V and J genes are TRBV27 and TRBJ1-3, with D uncertain. CDR3 length equals 15 residues. Looked up from germline, CDR1 is MNHEY and CDR2 is SMNVEV (reference sequence). V lost 5 bases and J lost 4, with 15 bases in between. The CDR3 protein is CASSPRRTTGNTIYF. The CDR3 nucleotides are TGTGCCAGCAGTCCACGACGGACTACAGGAAACACCATATATTTT.

This clonotype was recorded a few times. This rearrangement joins TRBV5-5 to TRBJ2-5; no clear D. The CDR3 is made up of 13 amino acids. Per the germline V gene, CDR1 is SGHKS and CDR2 is YYEKEE (reference sequence). V lost 1 base, J lost 5 bases, and 9 bases lay in between. CDR3 sequence (DNA): TGTGCCAGCAGCTTGCAACCCTTCGAGACCCAGTACTTC. As protein: CASSLQPFETQYF.

The rearrangement links TRBV24-1 to TRBJ2-6; D gene uncertain. Germline lookup yields CDR1 KGHDR and CDR2 SFDVKD. V lost 3 bases and J 0 bases, leaving 8 bases between the germline ends. CDR3 size: 16 residues. CDR3 region: CATSDAASSGANVLTF. The CDR3 DNA follows: TGTGCCACCAGTGATGCTGCTAGCTCTGGGGCCAACGTCCTGACTTTC.

This clonotype occurred a few times. The rearrangement uses TRBV7-9 and TRBJ2-7, with D tentatively TRBD2 (7 bases). V gave up 1 base and J gave up 3 bases, with 13 bases separating them. CDR3 length equals 15 residues. CDR1 and CDR2 (germline): SEHNR, FQNEAQ (reference sequence). The CDR3 DNA sequence: TGTGCCAGCAGCTTAGAGAGGGGGAGGGTCTACGAGCAGTACTTC. The encoded protein is CASSLERGRVYEQYF.

This clonotype has a handful of counts. The chain combines TRBV24-1 with TRBJ2-3, with 7 bases matching TRBD1. Germline values: CDR1 KGHDR, CDR2 SFDVKD. The CDR3 is made up of 16 amino acids. V shed 4 bases, J shed 1 base, and the junction held 7 bases outside the gene matches. CDR3 region: CATSETTGARTDTQYF. CDR3 nucleotides: TGTGCCACCAGTGAAACCACAGGGGCCCGCACAGATACGCAGTATTTT.